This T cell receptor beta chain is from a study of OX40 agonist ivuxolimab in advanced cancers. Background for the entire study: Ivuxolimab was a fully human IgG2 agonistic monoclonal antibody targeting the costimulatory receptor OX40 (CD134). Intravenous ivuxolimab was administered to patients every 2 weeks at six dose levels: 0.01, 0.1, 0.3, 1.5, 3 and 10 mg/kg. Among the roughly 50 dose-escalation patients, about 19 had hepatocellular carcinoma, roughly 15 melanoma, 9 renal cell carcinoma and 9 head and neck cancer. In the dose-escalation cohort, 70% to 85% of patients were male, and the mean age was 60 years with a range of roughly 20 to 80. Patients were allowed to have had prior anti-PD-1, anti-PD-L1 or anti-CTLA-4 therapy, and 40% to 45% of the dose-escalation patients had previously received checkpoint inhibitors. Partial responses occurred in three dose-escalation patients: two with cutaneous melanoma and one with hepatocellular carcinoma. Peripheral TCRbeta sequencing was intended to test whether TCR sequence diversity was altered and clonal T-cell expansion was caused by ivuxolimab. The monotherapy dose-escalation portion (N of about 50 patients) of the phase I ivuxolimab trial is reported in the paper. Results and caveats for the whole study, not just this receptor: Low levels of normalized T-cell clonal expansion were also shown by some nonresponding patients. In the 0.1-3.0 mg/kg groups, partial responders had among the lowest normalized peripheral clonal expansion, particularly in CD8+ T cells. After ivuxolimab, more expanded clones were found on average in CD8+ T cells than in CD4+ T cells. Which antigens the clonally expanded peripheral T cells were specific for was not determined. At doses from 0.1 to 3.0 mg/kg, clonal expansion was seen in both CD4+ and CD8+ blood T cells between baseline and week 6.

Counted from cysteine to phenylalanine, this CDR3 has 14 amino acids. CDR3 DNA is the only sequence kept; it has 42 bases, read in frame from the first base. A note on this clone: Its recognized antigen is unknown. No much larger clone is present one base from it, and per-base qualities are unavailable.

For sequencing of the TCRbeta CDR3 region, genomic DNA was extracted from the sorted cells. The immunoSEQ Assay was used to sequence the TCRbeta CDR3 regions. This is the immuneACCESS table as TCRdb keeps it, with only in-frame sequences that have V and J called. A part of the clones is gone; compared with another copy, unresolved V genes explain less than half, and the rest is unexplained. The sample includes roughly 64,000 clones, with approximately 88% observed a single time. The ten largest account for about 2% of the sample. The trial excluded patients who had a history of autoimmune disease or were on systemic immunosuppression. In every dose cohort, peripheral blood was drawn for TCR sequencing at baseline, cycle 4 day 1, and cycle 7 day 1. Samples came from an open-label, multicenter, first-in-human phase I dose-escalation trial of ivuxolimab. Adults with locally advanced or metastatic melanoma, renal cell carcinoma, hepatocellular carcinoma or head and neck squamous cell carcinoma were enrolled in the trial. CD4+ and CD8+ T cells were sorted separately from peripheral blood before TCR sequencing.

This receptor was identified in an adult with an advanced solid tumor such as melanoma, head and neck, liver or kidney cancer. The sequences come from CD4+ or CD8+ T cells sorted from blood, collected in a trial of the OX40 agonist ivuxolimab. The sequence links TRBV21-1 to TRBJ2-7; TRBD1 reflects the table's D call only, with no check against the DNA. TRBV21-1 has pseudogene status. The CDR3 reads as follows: CASTWTGFSHEQYF. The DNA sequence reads TGTGCCAGCACCTGGACAGGTTTTAGCCACGAGCAGTACTTC.